The text below deals with one T cell receptor beta chain. The sample is drawn from a study of blood T cell repertoires in COVID-19. Study information: Donors in the United States, Italy and Spain gave samples during acute or convalescent COVID-19. Sample material is recorded as cDNA or gDNA derived from T cells, B-cell-depleted T cells, or PBMCs.

As originally analysed: Estimation of nucleated cell counts relied on the amplification of reference gene primers. Sequencing used immunoSEQ multiplex PCR; TCRdb keeps in-frame clones, though not all of them. Clone size and the V and J calls come from that table; the DNA yielded D and trimming. This table holds more than 80,000 clones, more than 75% found once. V was cut by 8 bases and J by 3 bases, with 16 bases left in between. From germline, CDR1 is MDHEN and CDR2 SYDVKM. CDR3 size: 14 residues. The material sequenced was peripheral blood. This chain uses TRBV28 with TRBJ1-2; D not certain. The clonotype comes from a woman aged 80 or older with active or convalescent COVID-19. CDR3 sequence reads: CASSGGGGDYGYTF. CDR3 nucleotide sequence: TGTGCCAGCTCTGGAGGCGGCGGAGACTATGGCTACACCTTC.